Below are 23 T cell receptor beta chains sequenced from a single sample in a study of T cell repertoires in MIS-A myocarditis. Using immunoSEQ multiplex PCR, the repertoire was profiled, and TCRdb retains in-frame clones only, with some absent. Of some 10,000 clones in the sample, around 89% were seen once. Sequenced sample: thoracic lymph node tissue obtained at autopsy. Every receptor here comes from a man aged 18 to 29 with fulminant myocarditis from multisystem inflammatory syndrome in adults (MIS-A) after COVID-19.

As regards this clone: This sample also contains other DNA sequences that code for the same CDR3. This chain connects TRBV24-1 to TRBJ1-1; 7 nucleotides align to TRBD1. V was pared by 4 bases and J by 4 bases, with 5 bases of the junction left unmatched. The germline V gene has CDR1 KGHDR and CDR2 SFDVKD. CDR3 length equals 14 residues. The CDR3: CATSDPGQSTEAFF. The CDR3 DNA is TGTGCCACCAGTGACCCGGGACAGTCCACTGAAGCTTTCTTT.

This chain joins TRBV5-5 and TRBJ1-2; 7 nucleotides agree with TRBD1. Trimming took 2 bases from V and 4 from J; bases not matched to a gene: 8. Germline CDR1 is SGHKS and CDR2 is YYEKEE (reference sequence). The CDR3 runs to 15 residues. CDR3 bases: TGTGCCAGCAGCTTAAACGACAGGGTGGTCTATGGCTACACCTTC. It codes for CASSLNDRVVYGYTF.

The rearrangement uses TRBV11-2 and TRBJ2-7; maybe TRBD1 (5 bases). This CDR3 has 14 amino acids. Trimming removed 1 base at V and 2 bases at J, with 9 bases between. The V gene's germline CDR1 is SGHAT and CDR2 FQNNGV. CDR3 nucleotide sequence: TGTGCCAGCAGCTTAGGGGGCAGGGCCTACGAGCAGTACTTC. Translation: CASSLGGRAYEQYF.

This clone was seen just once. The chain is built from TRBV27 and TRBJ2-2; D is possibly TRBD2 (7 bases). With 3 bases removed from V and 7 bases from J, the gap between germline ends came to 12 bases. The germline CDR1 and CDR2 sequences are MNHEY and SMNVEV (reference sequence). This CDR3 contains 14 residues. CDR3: CASSLGGGDGELFF. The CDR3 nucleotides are TGTGCCAGCAGTTTGGGAGGGGGGGACGGGGAGCTGTTTTTT.

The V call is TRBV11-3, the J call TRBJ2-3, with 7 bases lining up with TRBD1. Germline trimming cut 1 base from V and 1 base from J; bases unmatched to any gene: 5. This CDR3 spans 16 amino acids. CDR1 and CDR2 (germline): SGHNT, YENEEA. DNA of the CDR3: TGTGCCAGCAGCTTAGGGCACAGGGGTGGCACAGATACGCAGTATTTT. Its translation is CASSLGHRGGTDTQYF.

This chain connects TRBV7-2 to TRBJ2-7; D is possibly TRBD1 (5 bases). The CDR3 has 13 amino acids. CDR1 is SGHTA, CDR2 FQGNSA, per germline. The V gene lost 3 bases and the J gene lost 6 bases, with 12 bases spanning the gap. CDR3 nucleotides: TGTGCCAGCAGCTTCACCAGGGATATCGAGCAGTACTTC. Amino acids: CASSFTRDIEQYF.

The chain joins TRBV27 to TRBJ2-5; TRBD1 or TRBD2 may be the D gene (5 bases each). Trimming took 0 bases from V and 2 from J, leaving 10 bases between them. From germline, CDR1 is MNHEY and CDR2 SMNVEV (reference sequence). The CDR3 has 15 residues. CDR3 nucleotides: TGTGCCAGCAGTTTATCGTGGGGACCTCAAGAGACCCAGTACTTC. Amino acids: CASSLSWGPQETQYF.

The CDR3 DNA reads TGTGCCAGTCCCCCTGGGGGGGTGAACACTGAAGCTTTCTTT. Translation gives CASPPGGVNTEAFF. V gene TRBV6-5 combines with J gene TRBJ1-1; D might be TRBD1 (5 bases). The CDR3 sequence is 14 residues long. Trimming stripped 9 bases from V and 0 bases from J, with 14 bases between. CDR1 and CDR2 from the germline V gene are MNHEY and SVGAGI.

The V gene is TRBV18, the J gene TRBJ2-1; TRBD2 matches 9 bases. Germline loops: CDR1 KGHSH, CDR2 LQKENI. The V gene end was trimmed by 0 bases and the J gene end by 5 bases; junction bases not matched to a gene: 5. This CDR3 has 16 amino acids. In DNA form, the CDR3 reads TGTGCCAGCTCACCACCCGCGGGGGGGCGTCACAATGAGCAGTTCTTC. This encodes CASSPPAGGRHNEQFF.

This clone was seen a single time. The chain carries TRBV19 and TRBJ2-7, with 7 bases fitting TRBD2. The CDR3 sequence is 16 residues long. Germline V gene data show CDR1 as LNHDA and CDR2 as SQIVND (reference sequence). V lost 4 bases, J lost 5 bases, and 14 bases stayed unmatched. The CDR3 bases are TGTGCCAGTAGTACCCAATTTGGGGACTATAGTAACGAGCAGTACTTC. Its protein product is CASSTQFGDYSNEQYF.

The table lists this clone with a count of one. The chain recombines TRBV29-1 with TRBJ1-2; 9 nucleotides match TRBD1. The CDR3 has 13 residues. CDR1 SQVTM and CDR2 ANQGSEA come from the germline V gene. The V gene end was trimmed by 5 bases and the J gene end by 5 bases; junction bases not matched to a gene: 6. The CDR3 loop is CSVSPGTGYGYTF. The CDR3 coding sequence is TGCAGCGTTTCCCCCGGGACAGGGTATGGCTACACCTTC.

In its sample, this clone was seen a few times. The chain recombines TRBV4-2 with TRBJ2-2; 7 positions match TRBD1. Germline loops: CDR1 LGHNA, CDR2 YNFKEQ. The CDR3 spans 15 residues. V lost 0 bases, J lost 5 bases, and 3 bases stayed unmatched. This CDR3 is CASSQEGGWTGELFF. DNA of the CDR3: TGTGCCAGCAGCCAAGAAGGGGGCTGGACCGGGGAGCTGTTTTTT.

The CDR3 DNA is TGCGCCAGCTCCGAGGGGGGCTACGAGCAGTACTTC. This codes for CASSEGGYEQYF. This chain uses TRBV10-1 with TRBJ2-7; tentatively, D is TRBD1 or TRBD2 (6 bases each). Trimming took off 8 bases at V and 3 bases at J, with 11 bases between the two ends. Germline lookup yields CDR1 WNHNN and CDR2 SYGVQD (reference sequence). CDR3 length equals 12 residues.

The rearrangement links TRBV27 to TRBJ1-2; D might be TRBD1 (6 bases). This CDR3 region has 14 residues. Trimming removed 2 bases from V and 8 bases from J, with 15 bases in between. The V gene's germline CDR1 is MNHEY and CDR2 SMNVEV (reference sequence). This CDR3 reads CASSLSRAQGGYTF. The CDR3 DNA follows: TGTGCCAGCAGTTTAAGCAGGGCCCAGGGGGGCTACACCTTC.

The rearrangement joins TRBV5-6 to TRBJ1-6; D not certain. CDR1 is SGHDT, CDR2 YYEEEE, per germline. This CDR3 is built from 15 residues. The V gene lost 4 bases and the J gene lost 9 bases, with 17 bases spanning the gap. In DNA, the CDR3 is TGTGCCAGCAGCACCTTGCCAAGCGGCGGTTCACCCCTCCACTTT. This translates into CASSTLPSGGSPLHF.

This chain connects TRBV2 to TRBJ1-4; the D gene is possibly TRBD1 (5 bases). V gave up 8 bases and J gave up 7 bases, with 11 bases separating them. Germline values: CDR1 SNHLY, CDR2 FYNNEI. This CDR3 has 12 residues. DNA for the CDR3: TGTGCCAGCGGGCCGGGGGTTGAAAAACTGTTTTTT. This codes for CASGPGVEKLFF.

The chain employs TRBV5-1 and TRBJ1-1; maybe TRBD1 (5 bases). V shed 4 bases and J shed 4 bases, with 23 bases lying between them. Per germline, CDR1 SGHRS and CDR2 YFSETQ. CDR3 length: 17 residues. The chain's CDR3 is CASSLVLGGGLSTEAFF. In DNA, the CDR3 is TGCGCCAGCAGCCTCGTTTTGGGGGGGGGATTGAGCACTGAAGCTTTCTTT.

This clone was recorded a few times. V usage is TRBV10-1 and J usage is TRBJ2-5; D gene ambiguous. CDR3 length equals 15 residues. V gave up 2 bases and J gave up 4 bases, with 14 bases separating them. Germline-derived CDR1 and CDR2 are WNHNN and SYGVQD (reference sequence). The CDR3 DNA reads TGCGCCAGCAGTGAGGACGTTTTGGGGTTAGAGACCCAGTACTTC. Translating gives CASSEDVLGLETQYF.

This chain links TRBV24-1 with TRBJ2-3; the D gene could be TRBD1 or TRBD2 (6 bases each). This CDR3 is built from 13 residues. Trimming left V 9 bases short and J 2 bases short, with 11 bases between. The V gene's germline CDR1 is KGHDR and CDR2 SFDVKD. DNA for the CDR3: TGTGCCACCGGCTCGGGGGCCACAGATACGCAGTATTTT. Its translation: CATGSGATDTQYF.

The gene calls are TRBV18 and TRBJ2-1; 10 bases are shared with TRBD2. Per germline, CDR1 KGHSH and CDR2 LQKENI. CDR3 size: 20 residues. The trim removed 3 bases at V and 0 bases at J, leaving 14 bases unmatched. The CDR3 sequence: CASSPLPRTSGPHSYNEQFF. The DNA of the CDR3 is TGTGCCAGCTCACCCCTACCCCGGACTAGCGGACCCCACTCCTACAATGAGCAGTTCTTC.

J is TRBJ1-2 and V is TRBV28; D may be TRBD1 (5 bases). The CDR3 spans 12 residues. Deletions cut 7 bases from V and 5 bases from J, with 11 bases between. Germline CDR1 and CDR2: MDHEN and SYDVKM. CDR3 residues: CASNGWGYGYTF. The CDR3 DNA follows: TGTGCCAGCAATGGGTGGGGGTATGGCTACACCTTC.

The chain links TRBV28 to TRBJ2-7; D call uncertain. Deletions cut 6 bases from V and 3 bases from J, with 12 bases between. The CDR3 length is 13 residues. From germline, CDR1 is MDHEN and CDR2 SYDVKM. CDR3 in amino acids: CASRYRADYEQYF. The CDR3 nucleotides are TGTGCCAGCAGGTACCGGGCCGACTACGAGCAGTACTTC.

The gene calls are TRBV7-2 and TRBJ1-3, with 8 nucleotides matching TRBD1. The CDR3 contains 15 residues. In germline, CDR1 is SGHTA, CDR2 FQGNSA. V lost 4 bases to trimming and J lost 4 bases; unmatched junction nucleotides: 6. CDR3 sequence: CASSSGQGKGNTIYF. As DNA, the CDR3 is TGTGCCAGCAGCTCCGGACAGGGTAAAGGAAACACCATATATTTT.